The sequence of this T cell receptor beta chain was determined in a study of OX40 agonist ivuxolimab in advanced cancers. Autoimmune disease history or systemic immunosuppression disqualified patients. Blood sampling took place at baseline, cycle 4 day 1, and cycle 7 day 1. The protocol was immunoSEQ multiplex PCR, while the TCRdb copy is restricted to in-frame clones and leaves out a portion. The sample gives over 70,000 clones, approximately 94% of which show up once; around 15% is in the top ten. Trimming removed 4 bases from V and 12 bases from J; junction bases left unmatched: 12. The V gene's germline CDR1 is LGHNA and CDR2 YNFKEQ. This CDR3 region has 13 residues.

This receptor was obtained from an adult with an advanced solid tumor such as melanoma, head and neck, liver or kidney cancer. This sample comprised CD4+ or CD8+ T cells sorted from blood, obtained in a trial of the OX40 agonist ivuxolimab. The genes are TRBV4-2 and TRBJ2-7, with 7 bases fitting TRBD2. The CDR3 nucleotides read TGTGCCAGCAGCCCGACCGGGGGGTCGTACGGGTACTTC. This encodes CASSPTGGSYGYF.